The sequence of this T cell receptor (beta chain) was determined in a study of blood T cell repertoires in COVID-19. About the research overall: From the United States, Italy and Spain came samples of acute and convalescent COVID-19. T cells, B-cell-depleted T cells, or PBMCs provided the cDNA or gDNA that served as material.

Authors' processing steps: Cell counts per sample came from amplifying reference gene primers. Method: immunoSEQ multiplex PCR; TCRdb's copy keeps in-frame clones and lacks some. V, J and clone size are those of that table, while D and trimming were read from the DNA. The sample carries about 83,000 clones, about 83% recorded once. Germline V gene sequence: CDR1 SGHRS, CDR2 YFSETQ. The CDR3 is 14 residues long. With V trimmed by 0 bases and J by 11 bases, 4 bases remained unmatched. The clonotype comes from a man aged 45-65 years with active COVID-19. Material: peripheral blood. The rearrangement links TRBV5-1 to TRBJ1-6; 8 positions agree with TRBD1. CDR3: CASSLGGQGAPLHF. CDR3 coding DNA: TGCGCCAGCAGCTTGGGCGGACAGGGAGCACCCCTCCACTTT. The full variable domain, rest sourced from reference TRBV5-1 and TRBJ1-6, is KAGVTQTPRYLIKTRGQQVTLSCSPISGHRSVSWYQQTPGQGLQFLFEYFSETQRNKGNFPGRFSGRQFSNSRSEMNVSTLELGDSALYLCASSLGGQGAPLHFGNGTRLTVT.